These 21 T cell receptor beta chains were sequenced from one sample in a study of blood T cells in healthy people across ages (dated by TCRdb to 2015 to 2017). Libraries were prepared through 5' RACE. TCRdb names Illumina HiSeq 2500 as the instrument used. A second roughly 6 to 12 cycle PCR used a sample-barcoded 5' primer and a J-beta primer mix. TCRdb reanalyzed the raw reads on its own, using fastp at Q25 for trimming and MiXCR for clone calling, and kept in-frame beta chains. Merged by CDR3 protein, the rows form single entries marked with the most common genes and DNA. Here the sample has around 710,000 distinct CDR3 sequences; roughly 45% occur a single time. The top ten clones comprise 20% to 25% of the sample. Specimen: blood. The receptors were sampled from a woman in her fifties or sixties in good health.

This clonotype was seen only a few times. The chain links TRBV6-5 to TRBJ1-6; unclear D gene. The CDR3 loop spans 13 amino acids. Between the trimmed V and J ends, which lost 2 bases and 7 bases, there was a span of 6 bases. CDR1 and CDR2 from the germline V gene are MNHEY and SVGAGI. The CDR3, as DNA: TGTGCCAGCAGTTACGAAGGGAATTCACCCCTCCACTTT. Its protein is CASSYEGNSPLHF.

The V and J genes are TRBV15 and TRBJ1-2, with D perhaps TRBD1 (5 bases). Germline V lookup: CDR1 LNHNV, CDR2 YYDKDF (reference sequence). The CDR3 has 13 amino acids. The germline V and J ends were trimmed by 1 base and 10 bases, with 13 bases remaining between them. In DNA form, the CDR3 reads TGTGCCACCAGCAGAGGGGGCGGGCAAGCCTACACCTTC. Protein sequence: CATSRGGGQAYTF.

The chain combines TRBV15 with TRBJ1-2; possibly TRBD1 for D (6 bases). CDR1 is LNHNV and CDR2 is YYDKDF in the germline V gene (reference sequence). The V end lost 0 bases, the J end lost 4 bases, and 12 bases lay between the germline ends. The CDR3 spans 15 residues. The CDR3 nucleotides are TGTGCCACCAGCAGAGATAGCCAGGGGAGCTATGGCTACACCTTC. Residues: CATSRDSQGSYGYTF.

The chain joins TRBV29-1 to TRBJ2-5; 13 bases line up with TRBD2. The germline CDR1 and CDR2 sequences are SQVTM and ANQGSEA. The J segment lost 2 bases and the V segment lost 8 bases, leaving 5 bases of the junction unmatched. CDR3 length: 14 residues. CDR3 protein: CSLGGLAGQETQYF. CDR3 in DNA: TGCAGCCTTGGGGGACTAGCGGGACAAGAGACCCAGTACTTC.

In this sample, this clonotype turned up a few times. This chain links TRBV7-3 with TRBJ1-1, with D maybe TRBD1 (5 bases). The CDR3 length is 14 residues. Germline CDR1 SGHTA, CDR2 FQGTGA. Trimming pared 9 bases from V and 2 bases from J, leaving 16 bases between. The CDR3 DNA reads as TGTGCCAGTCGTGGTGGGGACGGAAACACTGAAGCTTTCTTT. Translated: CASRGGDGNTEAFF.

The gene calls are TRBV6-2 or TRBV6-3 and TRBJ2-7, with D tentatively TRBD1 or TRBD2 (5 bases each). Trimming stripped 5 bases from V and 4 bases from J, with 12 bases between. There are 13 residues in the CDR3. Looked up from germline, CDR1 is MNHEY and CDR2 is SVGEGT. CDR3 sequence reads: CASSVSGAYEQYF. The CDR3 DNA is TGTGCCAGCAGTGTCTCCGGGGCATACGAGCAGTACTTC.

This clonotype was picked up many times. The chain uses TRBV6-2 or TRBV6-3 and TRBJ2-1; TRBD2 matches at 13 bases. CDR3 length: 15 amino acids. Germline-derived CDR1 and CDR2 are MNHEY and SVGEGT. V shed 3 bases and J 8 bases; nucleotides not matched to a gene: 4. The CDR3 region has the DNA TGTGCCAGCAGTTATACTAGCGGGAGGGCCGATGAGCAGTTCTTC. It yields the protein CASSYTSGRADEQFF.

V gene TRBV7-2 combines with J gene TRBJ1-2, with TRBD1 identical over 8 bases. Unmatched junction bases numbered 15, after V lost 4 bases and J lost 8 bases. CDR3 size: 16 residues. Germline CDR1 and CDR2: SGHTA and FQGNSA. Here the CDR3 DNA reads TGTGCCAGCAGCTCCACCCCGCAGACAGGGGCTATAGGCTACACCTTC. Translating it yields CASSSTPQTGAIGYTF.

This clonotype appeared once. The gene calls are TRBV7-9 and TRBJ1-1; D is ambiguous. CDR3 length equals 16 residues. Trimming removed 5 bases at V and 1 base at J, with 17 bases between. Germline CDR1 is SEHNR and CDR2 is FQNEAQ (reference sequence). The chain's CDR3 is CASSLPFSVENTEAFF. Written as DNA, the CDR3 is TGTGCCAGCAGCCTCCCCTTCTCGGTGGAGAACACTGAAGCTTTCTTT.

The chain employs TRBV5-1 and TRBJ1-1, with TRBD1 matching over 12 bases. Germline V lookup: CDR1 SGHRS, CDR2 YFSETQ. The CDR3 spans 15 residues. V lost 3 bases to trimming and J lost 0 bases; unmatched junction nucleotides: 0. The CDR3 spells CASSWDRGLNTEAFF. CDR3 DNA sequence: TGCGCCAGCAGCTGGGACAGGGGGCTGAACACTGAAGCTTTCTTT.

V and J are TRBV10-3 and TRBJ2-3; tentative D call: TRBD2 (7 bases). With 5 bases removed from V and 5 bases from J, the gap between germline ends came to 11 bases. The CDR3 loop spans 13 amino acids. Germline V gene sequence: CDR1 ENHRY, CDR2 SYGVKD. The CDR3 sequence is CAISFGGQDTQYF. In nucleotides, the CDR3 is TGTGCCATCAGTTTCGGGGGGCAAGATACGCAGTATTTT.

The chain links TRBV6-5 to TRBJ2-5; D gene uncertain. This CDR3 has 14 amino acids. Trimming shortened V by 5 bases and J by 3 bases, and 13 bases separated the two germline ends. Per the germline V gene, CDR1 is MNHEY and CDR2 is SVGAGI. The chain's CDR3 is CASSDGPAEETQYF. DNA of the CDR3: TGTGCCAGCAGTGACGGACCCGCGGAAGAGACCCAGTACTTC.

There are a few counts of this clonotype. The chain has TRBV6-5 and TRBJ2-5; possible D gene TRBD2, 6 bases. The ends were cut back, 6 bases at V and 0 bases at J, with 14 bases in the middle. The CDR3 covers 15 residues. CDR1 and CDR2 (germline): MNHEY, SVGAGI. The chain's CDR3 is CASSLGLIYQETQYF. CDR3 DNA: TGTGCCAGCAGCCTGGGACTGATTTACCAAGAGACCCAGTACTTC.

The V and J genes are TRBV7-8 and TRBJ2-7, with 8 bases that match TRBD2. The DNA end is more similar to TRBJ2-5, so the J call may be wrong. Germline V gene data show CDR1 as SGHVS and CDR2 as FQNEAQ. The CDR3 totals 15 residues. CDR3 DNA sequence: TGTGCCAGCAGCATGGTCAGCGGGGGAATTGAGACCCAGTACTTC. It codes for CASSMVSGGIETQYF.

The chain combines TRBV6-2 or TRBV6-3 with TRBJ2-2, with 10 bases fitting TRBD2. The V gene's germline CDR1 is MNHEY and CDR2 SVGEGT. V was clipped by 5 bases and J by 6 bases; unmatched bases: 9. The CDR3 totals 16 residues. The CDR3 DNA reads TGTGCCAGCAGTCCCCCTTTAGCGGGGGGCCCCGGGGAGCTGTTTTTT. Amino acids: CASSPPLAGGPGELFF.

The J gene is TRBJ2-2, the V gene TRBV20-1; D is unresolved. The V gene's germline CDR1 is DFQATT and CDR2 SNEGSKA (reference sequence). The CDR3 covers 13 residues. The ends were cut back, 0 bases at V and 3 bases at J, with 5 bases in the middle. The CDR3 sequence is CSARESYTGELFF. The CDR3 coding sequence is TGCAGTGCTAGAGAATCTTACACCGGGGAGCTGTTTTTT.

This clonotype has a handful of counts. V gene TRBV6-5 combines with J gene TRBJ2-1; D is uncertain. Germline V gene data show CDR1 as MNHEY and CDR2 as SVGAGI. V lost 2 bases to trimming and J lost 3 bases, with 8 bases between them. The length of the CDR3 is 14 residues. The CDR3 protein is CASSYEQHYNEQFF. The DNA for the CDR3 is TGTGCCAGCAGTTACGAGCAGCACTACAATGAGCAGTTCTTC.

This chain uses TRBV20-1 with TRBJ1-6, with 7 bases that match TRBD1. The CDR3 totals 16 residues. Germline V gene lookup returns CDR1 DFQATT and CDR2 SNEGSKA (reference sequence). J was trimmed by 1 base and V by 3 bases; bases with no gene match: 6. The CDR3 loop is CSASRDSLSYNSPLHF. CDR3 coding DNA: TGCAGTGCTAGTAGGGACAGCCTGTCCTATAATTCACCCCTCCACTTT.

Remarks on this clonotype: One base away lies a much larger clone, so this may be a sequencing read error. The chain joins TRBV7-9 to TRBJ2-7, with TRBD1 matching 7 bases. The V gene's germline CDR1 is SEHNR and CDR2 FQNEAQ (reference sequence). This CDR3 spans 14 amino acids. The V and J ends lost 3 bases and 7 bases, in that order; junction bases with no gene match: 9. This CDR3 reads CASSFGDSSREQYF. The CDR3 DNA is TGTGCCAGCAGCTTCGGGGACAGTTCGAGGGAGCAGTACTTC. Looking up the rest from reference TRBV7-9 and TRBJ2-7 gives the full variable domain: DTGVSQNPRHKITKRGQNVTFRCDPISEHNRLYWYRQTLGQGPEFLTYFQNEAQLEKSRLLSDRFSAERPKGSFSTLEIQRTEQGDSAMYLCASSFGDSSREQYFGPGTRLTVT.

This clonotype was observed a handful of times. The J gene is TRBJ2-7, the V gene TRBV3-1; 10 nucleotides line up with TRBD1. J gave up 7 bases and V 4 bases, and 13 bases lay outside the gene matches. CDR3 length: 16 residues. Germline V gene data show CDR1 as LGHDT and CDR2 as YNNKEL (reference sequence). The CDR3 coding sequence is TGTGCCAGCAGCCTTTGGAAGACAGGGGGCTTAGGGGAGCAGTACTTC. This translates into CASSLWKTGGLGEQYF.

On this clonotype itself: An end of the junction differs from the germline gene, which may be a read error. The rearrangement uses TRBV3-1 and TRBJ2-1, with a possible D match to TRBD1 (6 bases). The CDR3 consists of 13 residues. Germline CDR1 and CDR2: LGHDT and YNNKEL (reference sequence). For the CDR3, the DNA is TGTGCCAGCAGTCAAGGGGGACCCAATGAGCAGTTCTTC. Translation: CASSQGGPNEQFF.